The present T cell receptor beta chain was sequenced within a study of T cell clonotyping in hematopoietic cell transplantation (TCRdb year 2021). Study-level background: Recipient samples taken before transplant were collected after cytoreduction. The study collected approximately 130 blood samples from about 40 consecutive transplant recipients and their related donors. Recruitment of patients ran from late 2015 to early 2017, and follow-up continued until late 2020 or until death.

Interpreted using the paper, the time point label stands for: recipient sample about 28 days before transplant, after cytoreduction. Blood samples were obtained from recipients approximately 28 days before transplant and at days 30, 100 and 180 after transplant. Nuclei Lysis Solution was used to extract genomic DNA from fresh or cryopreserved unfractionated peripheral blood mononuclear cells. Overall study outcomes, separate from this receptor: Only a small fraction of recipient repertoires overlapped donor repertoires, with over 95% appearing de novo at the given depth. Recipient TCR diversity fell after transplant, with pathologically expanded clonotypes rising progressively from day 30 to day 180. Broader TCR repertoire diversity after transplant was predicted by Inverse Simpson Index values from donors and from recipients before transplant. The sample size was limited and the cells went unsorted, which meant the CD4 and CD8 repertoire contributions could not be told apart.

The immunoSEQ assay, a bias-controlled multiplex PCR with V- and J-specific primers, was used to amplify TCR beta CDR3 regions from genomic DNA. A proprietary barcode and Illumina adapter sequences were added to the CDR3 amplicons in a second PCR step. CDR3 libraries were sequenced on an Illumina MiSeq instrument. Regarding the original processing steps: immunoSEQ Analyzer 3.0 was used for export and quality control, with R Bioconductor and Immunarch used for downstream analyses. Only productive rearrangements within the normalized downsampled data set were used in the calculation of repertoire metrics. Pathologically expanded clonotypes were defined as those larger than 5 templates in the normalized cohort. Repertoire diversity was measured with the Inverse Simpson Index. CMV-specificity analyses were carried out on the non-normalized data set to capture all clonotypes. The source is immuneACCESS, and TCRdb retained only in-frame sequences with V and J called. Part of the clones is not carried over; for the studies checked, unresolved V genes explain less than half of this, and the remainder is unexplained. The V and J calls and the clone size are those of that table, but D and trimming were determined from the DNA. The sample table records approximately 41,000 clones; roughly 85% of these occur just once. The ten most abundant clones make up approximately 3% of the sample.

The CDR3, cysteine through phenylalanine, is 14 amino acids long. Of all the DNA, just the CDR3 is kept, 42 bases in frame from base 1. The germline V gene sets CDR1 to SGHRS and CDR2 to YFSETQ. A distance of 8 bases separates the germline ends of V and J, which lose 0 bases and 2 bases respectively. With regard to this clone: What antigen it recognizes has not been identified. No quality values exist for individual bases; no much larger clone is one base distant.

The sample in question was peripheral blood mononuclear cells, obtained before stem cell transplant. The source is a man between 60 and 70 years old with acute myeloid leukemia. Some clones in this sample may be carry-over from other donors' samples. The chain links TRBV5-1 with TRBJ1-1, with TRBD1 as a weak D call on 6 bases. The DNA sequence is given as TGCGCCAGCAGCTTGGCAGGGGACAACACTGAAGCTTTCTTT. Its product reads: CASSLAGDNTEAFF.